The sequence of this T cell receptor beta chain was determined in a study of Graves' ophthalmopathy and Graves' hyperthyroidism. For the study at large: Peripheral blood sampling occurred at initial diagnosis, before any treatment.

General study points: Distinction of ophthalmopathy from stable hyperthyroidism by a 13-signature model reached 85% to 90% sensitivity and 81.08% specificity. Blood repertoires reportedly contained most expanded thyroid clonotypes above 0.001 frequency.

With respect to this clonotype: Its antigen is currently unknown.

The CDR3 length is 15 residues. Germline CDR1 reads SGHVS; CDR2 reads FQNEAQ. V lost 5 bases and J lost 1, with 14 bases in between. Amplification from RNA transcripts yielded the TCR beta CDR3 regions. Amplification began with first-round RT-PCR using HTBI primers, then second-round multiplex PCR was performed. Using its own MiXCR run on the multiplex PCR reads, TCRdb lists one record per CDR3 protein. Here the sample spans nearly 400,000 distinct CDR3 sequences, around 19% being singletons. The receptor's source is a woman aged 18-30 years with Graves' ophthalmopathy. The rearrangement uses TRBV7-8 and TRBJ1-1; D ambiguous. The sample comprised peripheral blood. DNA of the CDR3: TGTGCCAGCAGCCACAAAACATCAGGGAACACTGAAGCTTTCTTT. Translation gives CASSHKTSGNTEAFF.